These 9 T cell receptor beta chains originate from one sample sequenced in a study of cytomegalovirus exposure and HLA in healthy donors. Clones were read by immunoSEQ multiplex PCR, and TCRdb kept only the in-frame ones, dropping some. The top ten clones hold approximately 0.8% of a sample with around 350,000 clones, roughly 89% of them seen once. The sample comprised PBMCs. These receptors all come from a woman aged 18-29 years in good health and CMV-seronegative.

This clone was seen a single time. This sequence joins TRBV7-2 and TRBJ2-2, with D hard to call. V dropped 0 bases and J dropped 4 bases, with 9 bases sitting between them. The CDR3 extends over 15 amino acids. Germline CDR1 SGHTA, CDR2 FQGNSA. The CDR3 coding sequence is TGTGCCAGCAGCTTAGCGGAGTTGAGCACCGGGGAGCTGTTTTTT. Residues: CASSLAELSTGELFF.

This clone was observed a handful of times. CDR3 loop: CASSQHSGSYNEQFF. The CDR3 DNA reads as TGCGCCAGCAGCCAGCATAGCGGCTCCTACAATGAGCAGTTCTTC. The chain carries TRBV4-1 and TRBJ2-1, with a tentative D call TRBD2 (6 bases). Germline-derived CDR1 and CDR2 are MGHRA and YSYEKL. Deletions cut 3 bases from V and 0 bases from J, with 9 bases between. The CDR3 runs 15 residues.

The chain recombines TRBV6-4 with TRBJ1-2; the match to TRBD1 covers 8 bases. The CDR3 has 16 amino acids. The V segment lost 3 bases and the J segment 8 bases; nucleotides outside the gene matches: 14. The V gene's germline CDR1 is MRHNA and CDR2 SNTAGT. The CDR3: CASSDGLGDRSRGYTF. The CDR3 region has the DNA TGTGCCAGCAGTGATGGGTTGGGGGACAGGTCGCGCGGCTACACCTTC.

The CDR3 loop is CAILWGELEAFF. CDR3 DNA sequence: TGTGCCATACTGTGGGGGGAGCTGGAAGCTTTCTTT. V and J are TRBV2 and TRBJ1-1, with a tentative D call TRBD1 (5 bases). Germline CDR1 SNHLY, CDR2 FYNNEI. V was pared by 10 bases and J by 8 bases, with 17 bases between. This CDR3 contains 12 residues. Drawing the rest from reference TRBV2 and TRBJ1-1, the complete variable domain is EPEVTQTPSHQVTQMGQEVILRCVPISNHLYFYWYRQILGQKVEFLVSFYNNEISEKSEIFDDQFSVERPDGSNFTLKIRSTKLEDSAMYFCAILWGELEAFFGQGTRLTVV.

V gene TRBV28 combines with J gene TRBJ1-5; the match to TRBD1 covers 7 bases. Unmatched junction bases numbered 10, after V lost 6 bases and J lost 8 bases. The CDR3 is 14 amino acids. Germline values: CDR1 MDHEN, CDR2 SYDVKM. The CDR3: CASRETGSMEPQHF. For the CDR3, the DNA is TGTGCCAGCAGGGAGACAGGGTCGATGGAGCCCCAGCATTTT.

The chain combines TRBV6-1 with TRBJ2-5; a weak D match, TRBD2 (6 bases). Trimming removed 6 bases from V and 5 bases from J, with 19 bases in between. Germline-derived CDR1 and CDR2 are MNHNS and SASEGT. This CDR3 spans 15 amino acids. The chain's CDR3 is CASRDRGALRETQYF. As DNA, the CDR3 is TGTGCCAGCAGGGATCGCGGGGCCTTACGGGAGACCCAGTACTTC.

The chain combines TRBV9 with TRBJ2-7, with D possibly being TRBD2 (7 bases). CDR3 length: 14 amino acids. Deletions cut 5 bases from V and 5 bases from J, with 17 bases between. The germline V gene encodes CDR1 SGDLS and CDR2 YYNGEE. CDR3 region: CASSGMGGHNEQYF. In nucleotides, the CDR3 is TGTGCCAGCAGTGGGATGGGGGGGCACAACGAGCAGTACTTC.

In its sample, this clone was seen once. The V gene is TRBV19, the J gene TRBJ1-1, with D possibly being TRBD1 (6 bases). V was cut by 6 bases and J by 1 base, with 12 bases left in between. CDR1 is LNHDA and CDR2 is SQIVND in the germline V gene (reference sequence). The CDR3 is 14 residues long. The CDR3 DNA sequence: TGTGCCAGTAGAGGGGGACGGAGGAACACTGAAGCTTTCTTT. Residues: CASRGGRRNTEAFF.

In DNA, the CDR3 is TGTGCCAGCAGCCCCAGCGGGAGGGAGGGAGAGACCCAGTACTTC. It is translated as CASSPSGREGETQYF. The chain joins TRBV9 to TRBJ2-5, with 10 bases matching TRBD2. V was pared by 4 bases and J by 4 bases, with 7 bases of the junction left unmatched. There are 15 residues in the CDR3. Germline assignment: CDR1 SGDLS and CDR2 YYNGEE.